The sequence of this T cell receptor (beta chain) was determined in a study of blood T cells in healthy people across ages. A second PCR, run for about 6 to 12 cycles, used a sample-barcoded 5' primer plus a J-beta primer mix. TCRdb recomputed calls from the 5' RACE reads with MiXCR, one row per CDR3 protein. The table lists 630,000 or so distinct CDR3 sequences, approximately 30% of them singletons. This clonotype has ten or more counts. The CDR3 loop spans 16 amino acids. Germline CDR1 MNHNY, CDR2 SVGAGI (reference sequence). Trimming removed 5 bases at V and 2 bases at J, with 17 bases between. The rearrangement links TRBV6-6 to TRBJ2-3; D is uncertain. Sequenced sample: blood. The clonotype originates from an elderly woman in good health. CDR3 loop: CASSAKRTPHTDTQYF. The CDR3 nucleotides are TGTGCCAGCAGTGCAAAGCGTACCCCTCACACAGATACGCAGTATTTT.